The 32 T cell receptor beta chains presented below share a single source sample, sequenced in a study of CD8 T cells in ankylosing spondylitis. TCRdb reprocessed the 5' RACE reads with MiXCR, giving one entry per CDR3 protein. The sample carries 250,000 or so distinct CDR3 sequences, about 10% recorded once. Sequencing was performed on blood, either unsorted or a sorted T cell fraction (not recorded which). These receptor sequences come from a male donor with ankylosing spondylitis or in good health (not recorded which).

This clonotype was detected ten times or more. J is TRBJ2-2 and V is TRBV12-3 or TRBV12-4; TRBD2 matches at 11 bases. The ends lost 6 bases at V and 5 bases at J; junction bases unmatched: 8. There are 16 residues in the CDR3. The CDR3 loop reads CASSRTSGSGTGELFF. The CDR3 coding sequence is TGTGCCAGCAGCCGTACTAGCGGGAGTGGGACCGGGGAGCTGTTTTTT.

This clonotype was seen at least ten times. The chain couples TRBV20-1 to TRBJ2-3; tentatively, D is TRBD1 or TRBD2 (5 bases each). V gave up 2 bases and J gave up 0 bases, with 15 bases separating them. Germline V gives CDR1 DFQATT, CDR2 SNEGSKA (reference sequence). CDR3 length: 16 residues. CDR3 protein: CSARPGAAASTDTQYF. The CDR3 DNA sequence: TGCAGTGCTAGACCTGGGGCAGCGGCTAGCACAGATACGCAGTATTTT.

The CDR3: CSARTSGQYEQYF. The CDR3 region has the DNA TGCAGCGCCCGGACTAGCGGGCAGTACGAGCAGTACTTC. The genes are TRBV29-1 and TRBJ2-7, with 11 bases aligning to TRBD2. The V segment lost 7 bases and the J segment 4 bases; nucleotides outside the gene matches: 6. This CDR3 region has 13 residues. CDR1 is SQVTM and CDR2 is ANQGSEA in the germline V gene.

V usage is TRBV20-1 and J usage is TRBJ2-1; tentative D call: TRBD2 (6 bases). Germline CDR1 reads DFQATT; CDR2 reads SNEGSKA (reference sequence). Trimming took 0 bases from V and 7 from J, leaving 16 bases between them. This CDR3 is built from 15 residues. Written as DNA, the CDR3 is TGCAGTGCTAGAGAGGGGCGGGGAAGTGGTAATGAGCAGTTCTTC. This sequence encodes CSAREGRGSGNEQFF.

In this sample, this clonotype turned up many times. The CDR3 sequence is CSARRLAGGGETQYF. CDR3 in DNA: TGCAGTGCTAGACGACTAGCGGGAGGCGGGGAGACCCAGTACTTC. This chain uses TRBV20-1 with TRBJ2-5; 13 nucleotides align to TRBD2. This CDR3 contains 15 residues. Germline assignment: CDR1 DFQATT and CDR2 SNEGSKA (reference sequence). V lost 2 bases to trimming and J lost 5 bases; unmatched junction nucleotides: 5.

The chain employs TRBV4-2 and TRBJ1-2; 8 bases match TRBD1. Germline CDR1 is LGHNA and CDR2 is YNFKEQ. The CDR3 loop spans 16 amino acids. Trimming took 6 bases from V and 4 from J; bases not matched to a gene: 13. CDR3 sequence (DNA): TGTGCCAGCAGAAAGACTTCGGACAGGGATCTCTATGGCTACACCTTC. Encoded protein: CASRKTSDRDLYGYTF.

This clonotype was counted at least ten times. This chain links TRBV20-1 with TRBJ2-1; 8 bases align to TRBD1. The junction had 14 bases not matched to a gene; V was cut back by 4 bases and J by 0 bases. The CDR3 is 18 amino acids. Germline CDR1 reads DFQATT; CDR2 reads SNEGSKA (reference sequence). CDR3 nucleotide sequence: TGCAGTGCTAAGGGCGGACAGGGACCCCGTAGCTCCTACAATGAGCAGTTCTTC. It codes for CSAKGGQGPRSSYNEQFF.

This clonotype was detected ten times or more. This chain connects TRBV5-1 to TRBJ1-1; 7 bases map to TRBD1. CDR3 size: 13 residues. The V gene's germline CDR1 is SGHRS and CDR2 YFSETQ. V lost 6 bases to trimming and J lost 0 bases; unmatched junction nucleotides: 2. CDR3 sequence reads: CASIGTVNTEAFF. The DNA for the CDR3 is TGCGCCAGCATCGGGACAGTGAACACTGAAGCTTTCTTT. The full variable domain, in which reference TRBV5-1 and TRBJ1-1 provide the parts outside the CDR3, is KAGVTQTPRYLIKTRGQQVTLSCSPISGHRSVSWYQQTPGQGLQFLFEYFSETQRNKGNFPGRFSGRQFSNSRSEMNVSTLELGDSALYLCASIGTVNTEAFFGQGTRLTVV.

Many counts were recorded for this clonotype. The CDR3, as DNA: TGCGCCAGCAGCCCCCAGCGGGGGACAGTGGGAGATACGCAGTATTTT. This codes for CASSPQRGTVGDTQYF. The V and J genes are TRBV5-1 and TRBJ2-3, with a weak D call TRBD2 (8 bases). The CDR3 consists of 16 residues. CDR1 and CDR2 from the germline V gene are SGHRS and YFSETQ. V was pared by 4 bases and J by 5 bases, with 20 bases between.

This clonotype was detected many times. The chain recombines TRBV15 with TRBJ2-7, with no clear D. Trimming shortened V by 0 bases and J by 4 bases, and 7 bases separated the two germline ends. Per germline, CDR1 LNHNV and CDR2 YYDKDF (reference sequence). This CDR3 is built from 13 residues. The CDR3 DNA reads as TGTGCCACCAGCAGAGATTTCGGATACGAGCAGTACTTC. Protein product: CATSRDFGYEQYF.

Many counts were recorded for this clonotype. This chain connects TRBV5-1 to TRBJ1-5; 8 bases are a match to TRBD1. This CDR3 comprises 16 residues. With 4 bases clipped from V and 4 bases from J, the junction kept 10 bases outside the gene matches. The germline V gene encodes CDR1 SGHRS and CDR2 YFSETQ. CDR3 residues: CASSLSGGAGNQPQHF. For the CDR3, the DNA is TGCGCCAGCAGCCTCTCAGGGGGCGCGGGGAATCAGCCCCAGCATTTT.

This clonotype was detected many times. The DNA for the CDR3 is TGTGCCAGCAGCTTCAGCACGGGGAGCTCCTACGAGCAGTACTTC. It is translated as CASSFSTGSSYEQYF. This chain uses TRBV7-8 with TRBJ2-7, with D possibly being TRBD2 (5 bases). The CDR3 runs to 15 residues. V lost 3 bases, J lost 0 bases, and 12 bases lay in between. Germline CDR1 and CDR2: SGHVS and FQNEAQ. The complete variable domain, with remaining parts taken from reference TRBV7-8 and TRBJ2-7, reads GAGVSQSPRYKVAKRGQDVALRCDPISGHVSLFWYQQALGQGPEFLTYFQNEAQLDKSGLPSDRFFAERPEGSVSTLKIQRTQQEDSAVYLCASSFSTGSSYEQYFGPGTRLTVT.

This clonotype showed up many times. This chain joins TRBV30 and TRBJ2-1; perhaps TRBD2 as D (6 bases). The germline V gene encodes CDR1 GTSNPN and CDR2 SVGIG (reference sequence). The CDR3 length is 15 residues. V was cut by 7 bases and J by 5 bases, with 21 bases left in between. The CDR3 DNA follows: TGTGCCTCCAGCGGACGGAGGGGTCTGGACAATGAGCAGTTCTTC. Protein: CASSGRRGLDNEQFF.

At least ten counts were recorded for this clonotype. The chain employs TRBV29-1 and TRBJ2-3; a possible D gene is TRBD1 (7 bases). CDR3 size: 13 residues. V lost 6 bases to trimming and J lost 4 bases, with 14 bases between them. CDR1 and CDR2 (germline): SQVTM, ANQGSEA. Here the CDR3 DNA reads TGCAGCGTGCGACAGGGAGGATCAGATACGCAGTATTTT. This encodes CSVRQGGSDTQYF.

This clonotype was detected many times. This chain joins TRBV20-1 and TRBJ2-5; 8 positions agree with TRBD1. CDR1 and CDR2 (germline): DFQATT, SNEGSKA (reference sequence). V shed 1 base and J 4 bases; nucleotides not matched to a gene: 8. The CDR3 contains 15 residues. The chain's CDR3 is CSARVFGQGPETQYF. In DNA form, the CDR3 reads TGCAGTGCTAGAGTTTTCGGACAGGGCCCAGAGACCCAGTACTTC.

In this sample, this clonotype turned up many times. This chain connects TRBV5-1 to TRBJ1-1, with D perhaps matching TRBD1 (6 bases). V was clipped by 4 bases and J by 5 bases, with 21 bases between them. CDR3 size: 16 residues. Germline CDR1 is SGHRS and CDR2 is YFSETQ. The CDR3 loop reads CASSLTGSRGYTEAFF. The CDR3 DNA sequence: TGCGCCAGCAGCCTGACCGGGTCAAGGGGGTATACTGAAGCTTTCTTT.

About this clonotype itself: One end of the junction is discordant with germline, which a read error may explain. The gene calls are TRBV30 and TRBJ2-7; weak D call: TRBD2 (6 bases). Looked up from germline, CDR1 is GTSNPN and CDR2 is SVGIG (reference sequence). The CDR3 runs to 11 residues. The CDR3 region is CAWSDGSPLLF. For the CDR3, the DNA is TGTGCCTGGAGCGACGGGAGCCCCCTGCTCTTC.

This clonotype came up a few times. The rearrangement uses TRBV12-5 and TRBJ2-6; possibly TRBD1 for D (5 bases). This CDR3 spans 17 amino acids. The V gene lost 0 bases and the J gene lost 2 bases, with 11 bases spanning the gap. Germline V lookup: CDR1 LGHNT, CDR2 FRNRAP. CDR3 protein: CASGLVLGRTGANVLTF. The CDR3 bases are TGTGCTAGTGGTTTGGTACTGGGGCGAACTGGGGCCAACGTCCTGACTTTC.

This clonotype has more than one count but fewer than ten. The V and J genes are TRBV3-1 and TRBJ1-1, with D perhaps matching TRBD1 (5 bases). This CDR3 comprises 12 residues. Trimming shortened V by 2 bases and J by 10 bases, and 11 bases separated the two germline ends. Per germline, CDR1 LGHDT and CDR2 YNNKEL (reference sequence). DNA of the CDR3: TGTGCCAGCAGCCAAAAAGGGGTACGAGCTTTCTTT. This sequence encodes CASSQKGVRAFF.

The CDR3, as DNA: TGTGCCACCAGCTCGAGGGTCGATCAGCCCCAGCATTTT. This codes for CATSSRVDQPQHF. The J gene is TRBJ1-5, the V gene TRBV15; D unclear. This CDR3 region has 13 residues. The germline CDR1 and CDR2 sequences are LNHNV and YYDKDF (reference sequence). Trimming removed 5 bases at V and 5 bases at J, with 10 bases between. Complete variable domain (other parts from reference TRBV15 and TRBJ1-5): DAMVIQNPRYQVTQFGKPVTLSCSQTLNHNVMYWYQQKSSQAPKLLFHYYDKDFNNEADTPDNFQSRRPNTSFCFLDIRSPGLGDTAMYLCATSSRVDQPQHFGDGTRLSIL.

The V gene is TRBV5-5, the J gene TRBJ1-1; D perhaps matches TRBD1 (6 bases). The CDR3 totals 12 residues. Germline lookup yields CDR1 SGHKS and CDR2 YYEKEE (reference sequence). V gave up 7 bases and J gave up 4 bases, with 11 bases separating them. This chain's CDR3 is CASLGAATEAFF. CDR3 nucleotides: TGTGCCAGCCTGGGGGCGGCCACTGAAGCTTTCTTT.

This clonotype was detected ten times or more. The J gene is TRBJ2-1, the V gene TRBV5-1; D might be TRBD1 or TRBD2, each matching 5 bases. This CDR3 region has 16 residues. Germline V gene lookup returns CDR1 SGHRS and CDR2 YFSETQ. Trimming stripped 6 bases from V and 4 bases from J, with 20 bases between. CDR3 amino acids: CASTDGSRGGYNEQFF. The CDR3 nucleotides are TGCGCCAGCACGGACGGGTCGAGGGGCGGTTACAATGAGCAGTTCTTC.

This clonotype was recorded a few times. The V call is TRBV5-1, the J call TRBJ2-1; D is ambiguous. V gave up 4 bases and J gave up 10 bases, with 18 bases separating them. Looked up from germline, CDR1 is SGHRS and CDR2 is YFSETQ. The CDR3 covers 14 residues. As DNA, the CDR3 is TGCGCCAGCAGCCTCCTCGGTCGATATGGGGAGCAGTTCTTC. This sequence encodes CASSLLGRYGEQFF.

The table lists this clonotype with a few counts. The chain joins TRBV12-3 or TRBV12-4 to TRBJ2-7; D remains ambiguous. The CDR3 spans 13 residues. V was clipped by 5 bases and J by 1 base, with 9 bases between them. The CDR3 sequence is CASSATRSYEQYF. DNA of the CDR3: TGTGCCAGCAGTGCCACGCGGTCCTACGAGCAGTACTTC.

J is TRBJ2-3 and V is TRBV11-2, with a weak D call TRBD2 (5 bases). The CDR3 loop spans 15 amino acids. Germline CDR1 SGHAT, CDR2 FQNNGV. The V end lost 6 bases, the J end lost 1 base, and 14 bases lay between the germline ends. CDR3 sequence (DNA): TGTGCCAGCAGACTTGAGGCGGGCGGCACAGATACGCAGTATTTT. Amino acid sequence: CASRLEAGGTDTQYF.

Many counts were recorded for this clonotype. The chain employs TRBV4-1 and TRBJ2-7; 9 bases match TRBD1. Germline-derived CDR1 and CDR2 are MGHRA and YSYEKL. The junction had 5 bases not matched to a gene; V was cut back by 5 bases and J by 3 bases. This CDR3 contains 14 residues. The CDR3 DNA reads TGCGCCAGCAGCGCTCCGGGACAGGGCTACGAGCAGTACTTC. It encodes CASSAPGQGYEQYF.

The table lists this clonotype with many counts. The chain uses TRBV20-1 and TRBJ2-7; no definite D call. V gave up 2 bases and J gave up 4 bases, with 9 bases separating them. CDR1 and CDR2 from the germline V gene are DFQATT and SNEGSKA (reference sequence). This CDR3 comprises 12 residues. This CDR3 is CSARPEGYEQYF. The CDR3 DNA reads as TGCAGTGCTAGACCTGAAGGGTACGAGCAGTACTTC.

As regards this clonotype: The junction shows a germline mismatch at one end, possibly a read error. The CDR3 loop is CASSLVDMQYF. In nucleotides, the CDR3 is TGTGCCAGCAGTTTAGTTGATATGCAGTATTTT. V usage is TRBV12-3 or TRBV12-4 and J usage is TRBJ2-3; D gene unclear. The CDR3 consists of 11 residues.

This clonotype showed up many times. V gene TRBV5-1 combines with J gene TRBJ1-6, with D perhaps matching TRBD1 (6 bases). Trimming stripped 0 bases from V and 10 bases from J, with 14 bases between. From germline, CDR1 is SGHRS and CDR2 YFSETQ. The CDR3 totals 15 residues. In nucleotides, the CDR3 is TGCGCCAGCAGCTTGGAAGGGGGAACGGACTCACCCCTCCACTTT. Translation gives CASSLEGGTDSPLHF.

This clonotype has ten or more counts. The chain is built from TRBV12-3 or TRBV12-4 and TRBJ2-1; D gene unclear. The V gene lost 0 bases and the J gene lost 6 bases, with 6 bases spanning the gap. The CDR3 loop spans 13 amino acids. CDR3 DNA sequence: TGTGCCAGCAGTTTAGCGTCCATCAATGAGCAGTTCTTC. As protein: CASSLASINEQFF.

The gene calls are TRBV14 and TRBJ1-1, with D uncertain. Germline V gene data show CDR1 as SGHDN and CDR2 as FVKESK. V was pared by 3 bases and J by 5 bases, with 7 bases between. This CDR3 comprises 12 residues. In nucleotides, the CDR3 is TGTGCCAGCAGCCAGGGGTGGACTGAAGCTTTCTTT. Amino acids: CASSQGWTEAFF. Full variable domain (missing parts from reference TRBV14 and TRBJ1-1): EAGVTQFPSHSVIEKGQTVTLRCDPISGHDNLYWYRRVMGKEIKFLLHFVKESKQDESGMPNNRFLAERTGGTYSTLKVQPAELEDSGVYFCASSQGWTEAFFGQGTRLTVV.

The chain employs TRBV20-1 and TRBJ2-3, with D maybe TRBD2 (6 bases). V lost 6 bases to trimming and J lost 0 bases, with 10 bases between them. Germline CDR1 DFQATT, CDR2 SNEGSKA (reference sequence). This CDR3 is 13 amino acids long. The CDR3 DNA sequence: TGCAGTGCAGAAGGGACTAGCACAGATACGCAGTATTTT. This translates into CSAEGTSTDTQYF.